This passage covers 18 T cell receptor beta chains from one sample sequenced in a study of blood T cell repertoires in COVID-19. Profiled with immunoSEQ multiplex PCR; TCRdb holds only in-frame clones, not every one. This sample yields approximately 190,000 clones, of which about 88% are seen a single time; around 5.9% belongs to the top ten. Material: peripheral blood. Source of these receptors: a woman in her thirties or forties who had recovered from COVID-19.

The chain combines TRBV19 with TRBJ1-2, with a tentative D call TRBD1 (5 bases). The germline CDR1 and CDR2 sequences are LNHDA and SQIVND (reference sequence). The CDR3 length is 17 residues. V was shortened by 4 bases and J by 0 bases, with 18 bases between the two germline ends. CDR3 DNA sequence: TGTGCCAGTAGTAGCATACCCCAGGGTAGGGCTAACTATGGCTACACCTTC. This encodes CASSSIPQGRANYGYTF.

The chain carries TRBV19 and TRBJ1-2; 9 bases align to TRBD1. CDR3 length equals 15 residues. After removal of 4 bases from V and 4 bases from J, the junction contained 7 bases not matched to a gene. Germline CDR1 and CDR2: LNHDA and SQIVND (reference sequence). The CDR3 DNA reads as TGTGCCAGTAGTAACCCCCGGACAGGGGCCTATGGCTACACCTTC. Residues: CASSNPRTGAYGYTF.

The chain joins TRBV4-2 to TRBJ2-3, with TRBD2 matching 14 bases. The CDR3 extends over 18 amino acids. Trimming at V came to 4 bases and at J to 3 bases, leaving 9 bases not matched to a gene. Germline-derived CDR1 and CDR2 are LGHNA and YNFKEQ. The CDR3 DNA follows: TGTGCCAGCAGCCTCCCCGGGACTAGCGGGAGCGTTACAGATACGCAGTATTTT. Its translation: CASSLPGTSGSVTDTQYF.

The chain employs TRBV19 and TRBJ2-3; 8 bases are a match to TRBD1. The CDR3 has 17 amino acids. Germline CDR1 is LNHDA and CDR2 is SQIVND (reference sequence). J was trimmed by 1 base and V by 3 bases; bases with no gene match: 9. Written as DNA, the CDR3 is TGTGCCAGTAGTATGATCCGGGCAGGGGGCCGCACAGATACGCAGTATTTT. Its translation is CASSMIRAGGRTDTQYF.

CDR3: CASSYMVQGGQPQHF. DNA for the CDR3: TGTGCCAGCAGTTACATGGTGCAGGGTGGTCAGCCCCAGCATTTT. V gene TRBV6-5 combines with J gene TRBJ1-5, with TRBD1 as a possible D gene (5 bases). This CDR3 has 15 residues. V was cut by 2 bases and J by 6 bases, with 14 bases left in between. Per the germline V gene, CDR1 is MNHEY and CDR2 is SVGAGI.

The V gene is TRBV29-1, the J gene TRBJ2-3; 8 positions agree with TRBD1. The J segment lost 6 bases and the V segment lost 0 bases, leaving 11 bases of the junction unmatched. Germline loops: CDR1 SQVTM, CDR2 ANQGSEA. CDR3 length: 16 residues. The DNA of the CDR3 is TGCAGCGTTGAAGATAACAGGGACAGGCGGGCCGATACGCAGTATTTT. Encoded protein: CSVEDNRDRRADTQYF.

The genes are TRBV18 and TRBJ1-1; a possible D gene is TRBD1 (5 bases). The ends were cut back, 0 bases at V and 2 bases at J, with 13 bases in the middle. The CDR3 consists of 16 residues. Germline assignment: CDR1 KGHSH and CDR2 LQKENI. CDR3 protein: CASSPPVYTGNTEAFF. The CDR3 bases are TGTGCCAGCTCACCACCGGTTTATACAGGAAACACTGAAGCTTTCTTT.

The gene calls are TRBV7-2 and TRBJ2-3; D gene ambiguous. The CDR3 extends over 12 amino acids. V was clipped by 4 bases and J by 4 bases, with 6 bases between them. CDR1 is SGHTA, CDR2 FQGNSA, per germline. CDR3 DNA: TGTGCCAGCAGCTCGTTTTCAGATACGCAGTATTTT. Encoded protein: CASSSFSDTQYF.

CDR3 sequence reads: CASSIGTGREQYF. The CDR3 DNA is TGTGCCAGCAGCATCGGGACAGGGCGCGAGCAGTACTTC. The chain recombines TRBV11-2 with TRBJ2-7; 9 bases agree with TRBD1. This CDR3 comprises 13 residues. Germline CDR1 SGHAT, CDR2 FQNNGV. With V trimmed by 5 bases and J by 6 bases, 5 bases remained unmatched.

This chain uses TRBV10-3 with TRBJ2-7; TRBD1 matches at 10 bases. This CDR3 has 14 amino acids. The germline CDR1 and CDR2 sequences are ENHRY and SYGVKD. The V segment lost 3 bases and the J segment 3 bases; nucleotides outside the gene matches: 2. CDR3 protein: CAISDGDRGYEQYF. CDR3 in DNA: TGTGCCATCAGTGACGGGGACAGGGGCTACGAGCAGTACTTC.

The rearrangement uses TRBV11-2 and TRBJ1-5; no reliable D call. Looked up from germline, CDR1 is SGHAT and CDR2 is FQNNGV. The germline V and J ends were trimmed by 5 bases and 0 bases, with 8 bases remaining between them. This CDR3 region has 14 residues. CDR3 nucleotide sequence: TGTGCCAGCAGCCTGAGCTCTAGCAATCAGCCCCAGCATTTT. It codes for CASSLSSSNQPQHF.

V is TRBV5-1 and J is TRBJ2-7, with 9 bases identical to TRBD1. The germline CDR1 and CDR2 sequences are SGHRS and YFSETQ. This CDR3 comprises 13 residues. With 4 bases clipped from V and 8 bases from J, the junction kept 7 bases outside the gene matches. CDR3 loop: CASSPQGAPKQYF. DNA for the CDR3: TGCGCCAGCAGCCCACAGGGGGCGCCGAAGCAGTACTTC.

The chain is built from TRBV6-4 and TRBJ2-1; TRBD2 aligns across 9 bases. From germline, CDR1 is MRHNA and CDR2 SNTAGT. V shed 0 bases, J shed 7 bases, and the junction held 10 bases outside the gene matches. The CDR3 is made up of 17 amino acids. The CDR3 protein is CASSDSKLAGPRNEQFF. Here the CDR3 DNA reads TGTGCCAGCAGTGACTCCAAACTAGCGGGCCCACGTAATGAGCAGTTCTTC.

V and J are TRBV3-1 (or the pseudogene TRBV3-2) and TRBJ2-7; 8 bases map to TRBD1. CDR1 and CDR2 from the germline V gene are LGHDT and YNNKEL (reference sequence). This CDR3 comprises 14 residues. The ends lost 6 bases at V and 4 bases at J; junction bases unmatched: 8. For the CDR3, the DNA is TGTGCCAGCAGGGGGGCGGACAGGGATTACGAGCAGTACTTC. This codes for CASRGADRDYEQYF.

The chain joins TRBV7-8 to TRBJ2-6, with a tentative D call TRBD1 (6 bases). There are 16 residues in the CDR3. The V and J ends lost 3 bases and 9 bases respectively, with 18 bases between them. Per the germline V gene, CDR1 is SGHVS and CDR2 is FQNEAQ. CDR3 sequence: CASSLAGTRRDNVLTF. The DNA for the CDR3 is TGTGCCAGCAGCTTGGCCGGGACAAGACGGGACAACGTCCTGACTTTC.

The J gene is TRBJ2-7, the V gene TRBV6-1; 10 nucleotides align to TRBD2. Germline loops: CDR1 MNHNS, CDR2 SASEGT. CDR3 length: 14 amino acids. Losses at the gene ends were 4 bases for V and 3 bases for J; bases not matched to a gene: 3. The DNA for the CDR3 is TGTGCCAGCAGTGGAGCGGGAGGGGACTACGAGCAGTACTTC. This sequence encodes CASSGAGGDYEQYF.

This clone was seen only a few times. The V call is TRBV4-2, the J call TRBJ2-7; D may be TRBD1 (5 bases). Looked up from germline, CDR1 is LGHNA and CDR2 is YNFKEQ. CDR3 length: 14 residues. V gave up 0 bases and J gave up 2 bases, with 8 bases separating them. CDR3 in amino acids: CASSQDWGPYEQYF. CDR3 sequence (DNA): TGTGCCAGCAGCCAAGATTGGGGCCCCTACGAGCAGTACTTC.

V is TRBV7-9 and J is TRBJ1-2; D perhaps matches TRBD1 (6 bases). The CDR3 is 14 residues long. V shed 4 bases and J shed 7 bases, with 16 bases lying between them. CDR1 is SEHNR and CDR2 is FQNEAQ in the germline V gene (reference sequence). CDR3: CASSSTRQATGYTF. CDR3 in DNA: TGTGCCAGCAGCTCCACCCGACAGGCGACTGGCTACACCTTC.